These T cell receptor beta chains were read from a single sample in a study of long-term antiretroviral therapy in people with HIV. Here immunoSEQ multiplex PCR was the method, and the copy in TCRdb shows in-frame clones only, minus some. The profile covers about 28,000 clones, with 84% appearing a single time and 6.2% taken by the ten largest. This sample comprised unsorted PBMCs, obtained 0.4 years after starting antiretroviral therapy. The source is a man between 18 and 29 years old with HIV. Both conserved end residues are part of each CDR3. The D gene is left open where the match is weak. Expanded clones are given a class, and other clones once, few, many or no size at all.

d_call j_call cdr3_length clone_size v_call cdr3_nt cdr3_aa
TRBD1 TRBJ1-2 14 - TRBV9 TGTGCCAGCAGCGTGGGACAGGGGGCGATGGGCTACACCTTC CASSVGQGAMGYTF
- TRBJ1-1 16 - TRBV15 TGTGCCACCAGCAAACCGGGACTCGGCGTGAACACTGAAGCTTTCTTT CATSKPGLGVNTEAFF
TRBD2 TRBJ2-2 15 few TRBV5-4 TGTGCCAGCAGCTCCTTGACGGGGGGATCCGGGGAGCTGTTTTTT CASSSLTGGSGELFF
TRBD2 TRBJ2-1 16 - TRBV10-3 TGTGCCATCAGCGCGGGGGGTAGAAGGACCTACAATGAGCAGTTCTTC CAISAGGRRTYNEQFF
- TRBJ2-7 13 few TRBV11-1 TGTGCCAGCAGCAGGGACGTCGGGGTAGAGCAGTACTTC CASSRDVGVEQYF
- TRBJ1-5 15 - TRBV15 TGTGCCACCAGCAGAGACAGGGGAGGAGGGCAGCCCCAGCATTTT CATSRDRGGGQPQHF
- TRBJ1-2 10 - TRBV5-6 TGTGCCAGCAGCGGATATGGCTACACCTTC CASSGYGYTF
TRBD1 TRBJ2-7 14 - TRBV27 TGTGCCAGCAGTTGGGGGACAGGGGTCTACGAGCAGTACTTC CASSWGTGVYEQYF
TRBD1 TRBJ2-2 16 - TRBV7-6 TGTGCCAGCAGCCTTGCCACAGGGGGTAGCACCGGGGAGCTGTTTTTT CASSLATGGSTGELFF
TRBD1 TRBJ2-7 14 - TRBV5-1 TGCGCCAGCAGCGGCGCCGGGACAGGGAAGGAGCAGTACTTC CASSGAGTGKEQYF
- TRBJ1-1 15 - TRBV7-8 TGTGCCAGCAGCTTAGGCGTGGGAATGAACACTGAAGCTTTCTTT CASSLGVGMNTEAFF
- TRBJ1-2 15 - TRBV27 TGTGCCAGCAGTTACAACACAGGGAACGGCTATGGCTACACCTTC CASSYNTGNGYGYTF
- TRBJ1-2 15 - TRBV6-5 TGTGCCAGCAGTTACACGTCCGAGGGATACTATGGCTACACCTTC CASSYTSEGYYGYTF
TRBD1 TRBJ2-1 16 - TRBV6-4 TGTGCCAGCAGTGACTCAGTGCAGGGGGACTACAATGAGCAGTTCTTC CASSDSVQGDYNEQFF
- TRBJ1-1 15 - TRBV15 TGTGCCACCAGCAGGTCAGGACAGATCAACACTGAAGCTTTCTTT CATSRSGQINTEAFF
- TRBJ1-2 16 - TRBV5-4 TGTGCCAGCAGCCACAAGGACGGAGGGAGCTACTATGGCTACACCTTC CASSHKDGGSYYGYTF
TRBD1 TRBJ1-4 17 - TRBV5-1 TGCGCCAGCAGCTGGACAGGGGGGGGAACTAACAATGAAAAACTGTTTTTT CASSWTGGGTNNEKLFF
- TRBJ2-7 17 - TRBV10-2 TGCGCCAGTACCCAAACCTATAGGAGGGTAAAATCCTACGAGCAGTACTTC CASTQTYRRVKSYEQYF
- TRBJ1-4 17 - TRBV6-1 TGTGCCAGCAGTGAAGGGAATTACAGGTCAACTAATGAAAAACTGTTTTTT CASSEGNYRSTNEKLFF
TRBD1 TRBJ2-7 15 once TRBV18 TGTGCCAGCTCACCATCGCTGGCGGACAGGCCTATTCAGTACTTC CASSPSLADRPIQYF
- TRBJ2-7 13 - TRBV5-1 TGCGCCAGCAGCGACGAGACAGGAAGTCGCGCGAACTTC CASSDETGSRANF
- TRBJ2-7 15 - TRBV7-6 TGTGCCAGCAGCTTAGAGGCGGGGAGATCCTACGAGCAGTACTTC CASSLEAGRSYEQYF
- TRBJ1-1 12 - TRBV7-9 TGTGCCAGCAGCTTAACGGACACTGAAGCTTTCTTT CASSLTDTEAFF
TRBD1 TRBJ1-2 15 - TRBV15 TGTGCCACCAGCAGAGGAAGGACAGGCTCCTATGGCTACACCTTC CATSRGRTGSYGYTF
TRBD1 TRBJ1-1 14 - TRBV19 TGTGCCAGTAGTACCCCAGGGACAGGACTTGAAGCTTTCTTT CASSTPGTGLEAFF
TRBD2 TRBJ2-7 16 - TRBV25-1 TGTGCCAGCAGTGCAACAAGTCCGGGGGGGGTTTACGAGCAGTACTTC CASSATSPGGVYEQYF
TRBD2 TRBJ2-1 17 - TRBV7-3 TGTGCCAGCAGCTTAACGGTGGGGACTAGTCCCTACAATGAGCAGTTCTTC CASSLTVGTSPYNEQFF
TRBD1 TRBJ1-6 16 once TRBV19 TGTGCCAGTAGTATGGACCCGGGACAGTATAATTCACCCCTCCACTTT CASSMDPGQYNSPLHF
TRBD1 TRBJ2-7 14 - TRBV5-6 TGTGCCAGCAGCTTCGGGACAGGGTTATACGAGCAGTACTTC CASSFGTGLYEQYF
- TRBJ2-7 13 - TRBV4-3 TGCGCCAGCAGCCAAGATAGGTGGTACGAGCAGTACTTC CASSQDRWYEQYF
- TRBJ1-2 16 - TRBV27 TGTGCCAGCAGTTTATCGGGCAGGGCCTCCAACTATGGCTACACCTTC CASSLSGRASNYGYTF
- TRBJ1-2 13 - TRBV28 TGTGCCAGCAGCCCCGAATGGTGGGATGGCTACACCTTC CASSPEWWDGYTF
- TRBJ1-1 15 - TRBV15 TGTGCCACCAGCCCGACAAGGACTTTGAACACTGAAGCTTTCTTT CATSPTRTLNTEAFF
- TRBJ2-1 13 once TRBV6-6 TGTGCCAGCCGCATGAGGGTTGCGAATGAGCAGTTCTTC CASRMRVANEQFF
- TRBJ2-7 14 - TRBV5-1 TGCGCCAGCAGCTCCCGGACAGCCACCTACGAGCAGTACTTC CASSSRTATYEQYF
- TRBJ1-2 14 - TRBV19 TGTGCCAGTAGTTCCCAGGACGGGCCCTATGGCTACACCTTC CASSSQDGPYGYTF
- TRBJ2-5 13 - TRBV6-5 TGTGCCAGCAGTAGAGGGTGGGAGGAGACCCAGTACTTC CASSRGWEETQYF
TRBD2 TRBJ2-5 16 - TRBV5-4 TGTGCCAGCAGCCCAGAAGTTGTAGCGGGCCAAGAGACCCAGTACTTC CASSPEVVAGQETQYF
- TRBJ1-1 14 - TRBV4-1 TGCGCCAGCAGCCACCTTCGTCGGGACACTGAAGCTTTCTTT CASSHLRRDTEAFF
TRBD1 TRBJ1-1 16 - TRBV12-5 TGTGCTAGTGGTTTGGCCGGGACAGTACTCAGCACTGAAGCTTTCTTT CASGLAGTVLSTEAFF
TRBD2 TRBJ2-7 15 once TRBV7-9 TGTGCCAGCAGCTCCGCCGGGACTAGCGGCTACGAGCAGTACTTC CASSSAGTSGYEQYF
TRBD2 TRBJ2-1 18 - TRBV27 TGTGCCAGCAGTTTAATTTCCGGGGGGGGCCCAACACTCAATGAGCAGTTCTTC CASSLISGGGPTLNEQFF